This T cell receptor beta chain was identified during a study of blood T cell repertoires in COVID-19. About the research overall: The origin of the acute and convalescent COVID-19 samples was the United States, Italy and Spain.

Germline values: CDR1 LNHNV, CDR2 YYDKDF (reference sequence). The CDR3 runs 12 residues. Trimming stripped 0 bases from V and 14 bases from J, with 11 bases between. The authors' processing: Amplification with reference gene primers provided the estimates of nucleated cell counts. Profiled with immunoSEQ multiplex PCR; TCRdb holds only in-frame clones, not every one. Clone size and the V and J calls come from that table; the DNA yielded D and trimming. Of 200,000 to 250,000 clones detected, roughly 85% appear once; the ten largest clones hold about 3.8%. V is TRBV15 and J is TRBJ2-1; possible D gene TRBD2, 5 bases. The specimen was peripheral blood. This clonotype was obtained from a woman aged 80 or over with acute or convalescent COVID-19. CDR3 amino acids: CATSRDRPGKFF. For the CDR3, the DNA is TGTGCCACCAGCAGAGATCGCCCGGGAAAGTTCTTC.